The rows below give T cell receptor beta chains drawn from one sample of a study of radiotherapy plus CTLA-4 blockade in lung cancer. Produced via immunoSEQ multiplex PCR; TCRdb's table is partial and in-frame only. The sample has some 96,000 clones, 88% seen once; the top ten hold 4.5% to 6%. Sequenced material: peripheral blood, taken from a patient treated with radiotherapy plus ipilimumab. Receptor source: a human donor with non-small cell lung cancer that progressed on radiotherapy plus ipilimumab. Each CDR3 is given with its conserved first and last residue. Each record gives: D gene, V gene, J gene, clone size, CDR3 length, CDR3 protein, CDR3 DNA. A D gene is named only where the DNA matches it firmly. Size tells how often a clone was seen (once, few, many) or the class of an expanded clone, and some rows leave it out.

d_call: -; v_call: TRBV5-1; j_call: TRBJ2-5; clone_size: -; cdr3_length: 16; cdr3_aa: CASSSLGRALLETQYF; cdr3_nt: TGCGCCAGCAGCTCCCTTGGGCGGGCCTTACTGGAGACCCAGTACTTC
d_call: -; v_call: TRBV5-1; j_call: TRBJ2-7; clone_size: -; cdr3_length: 15; cdr3_aa: CASSLEARSSYEQYF; cdr3_nt: TGCGCCAGCAGCTTGGAGGCGAGGAGCTCCTACGAGCAGTACTTC
d_call: -; v_call: TRBV9; j_call: TRBJ1-2; clone_size: -; cdr3_length: 13; cdr3_aa: CASSPRLAGGYTF; cdr3_nt: TGTGCCAGCAGCCCCCGCCTCGCGGGTGGCTACACCTTC
d_call: -; v_call: TRBV7-2; j_call: TRBJ2-3; clone_size: -; cdr3_length: 14; cdr3_aa: CASSLSSGTDTQYF; cdr3_nt: TGTGCCAGCAGCTTGTCTAGCGGCACAGATACGCAGTATTTT
d_call: -; v_call: TRBV6-1; j_call: TRBJ2-1; clone_size: -; cdr3_length: 15; cdr3_aa: CASSEVPGTHYEQFF; cdr3_nt: TGTGCCAGCAGTGAAGTTCCCGGGACCCACTATGAGCAGTTCTTC
d_call: -; v_call: TRBV7-9; j_call: TRBJ1-4; clone_size: -; cdr3_length: 15; cdr3_aa: CASSFGRTTNEKLFF; cdr3_nt: TGTGCCAGCAGCTTCGGGAGAACAACTAATGAAAAACTGTTTTTT
d_call: TRBD1; v_call: TRBV5-4; j_call: TRBJ1-1; clone_size: once; cdr3_length: 15; cdr3_aa: CASSFNRDRGTEAFF; cdr3_nt: TGCGCCAGCAGCTTTAACCGGGACAGGGGTACTGAAGCTTTCTTT
d_call: -; v_call: TRBV6-6; j_call: TRBJ1-3; clone_size: few; cdr3_length: 13; cdr3_aa: CASRSGQGNTIYF; cdr3_nt: TGTGCCAGCAGATCCGGACAAGGAAACACCATATATTTT
d_call: -; v_call: TRBV6-5; j_call: TRBJ2-5; clone_size: -; cdr3_length: 13; cdr3_aa: CASSWNPRETQYF; cdr3_nt: TGTGCCAGCAGCTGGAACCCGCGAGAGACCCAGTACTTC
d_call: TRBD1; v_call: TRBV7-3; j_call: TRBJ1-1; clone_size: few; cdr3_length: 12; cdr3_aa: CASSPGQGKAFF; cdr3_nt: TGTGCCAGCAGCCCGGGACAGGGTAAAGCTTTCTTT
d_call: -; v_call: TRBV2; j_call: TRBJ2-7; clone_size: medium-sized; cdr3_length: 11; cdr3_aa: CASSVRGEQYF; cdr3_nt: TGTGCCAGCAGTGTCCGGGGAGAGCAGTACTTC
d_call: TRBD1; v_call: TRBV6-6; j_call: TRBJ1-2; clone_size: -; cdr3_length: 14; cdr3_aa: CASSYRGQGYGYTF; cdr3_nt: TGTGCCAGCAGTTATCGTGGACAGGGATATGGCTACACCTTC
d_call: -; v_call: TRBV9; j_call: TRBJ1-1; clone_size: -; cdr3_length: 15; cdr3_aa: CASSRLPDRNTEAFF; cdr3_nt: TGTGCCAGCAGCCGCCTGCCGGATAGGAACACTGAAGCTTTCTTT
d_call: TRBD1; v_call: TRBV6-1; j_call: TRBJ1-5; clone_size: -; cdr3_length: 13; cdr3_aa: CASRGQSNQPQHF; cdr3_nt: TGTGCCAGCAGGGGACAGAGCAATCAGCCCCAGCATTTT
d_call: -; v_call: TRBV7-9; j_call: TRBJ1-3; clone_size: -; cdr3_length: 16; cdr3_aa: CASSLFSLSSGNTIYF; cdr3_nt: TGTGCCAGCAGCTTATTCTCCCTTAGCTCTGGAAACACCATATATTTT
d_call: -; v_call: TRBV29-1; j_call: TRBJ2-3; clone_size: -; cdr3_length: 10; cdr3_aa: CSVSDVTQYF; cdr3_nt: TGCAGCGTTTCAGACGTGACGCAGTATTTT
d_call: -; v_call: TRBV11-2; j_call: TRBJ1-2; clone_size: once; cdr3_length: 16; cdr3_aa: CASRGNRTWGKDGYTF; cdr3_nt: TGTGCCAGCAGAGGTAACCGGACCTGGGGGAAGGATGGCTACACCTTC
d_call: -; v_call: TRBV5-8; j_call: TRBJ2-2; clone_size: -; cdr3_length: 13; cdr3_aa: CASSLVRVGELFF; cdr3_nt: TGTGCCAGCAGCTTGGTGCGGGTCGGGGAGCTGTTTTTT
d_call: TRBD2; v_call: TRBV5-1; j_call: TRBJ2-7; clone_size: -; cdr3_length: 13; cdr3_aa: CASSPGTSGSGYF; cdr3_nt: TGCGCCAGCAGCCCCGGGACTAGCGGGAGTGGGTACTTC
d_call: -; v_call: TRBV9; j_call: TRBJ2-5; clone_size: -; cdr3_length: 13; cdr3_aa: CASSSGAMETQYF; cdr3_nt: TGTGCCAGCAGTTCGGGGGCGATGGAGACCCAGTACTTC
d_call: TRBD2; v_call: TRBV11-2; j_call: TRBJ2-7; clone_size: -; cdr3_length: 16; cdr3_aa: CASSLRELAGGGEQYF; cdr3_nt: TGTGCCAGCAGCCTGAGGGAACTAGCGGGAGGTGGCGAGCAGTACTTC
d_call: -; v_call: TRBV5-1; j_call: TRBJ1-2; clone_size: -; cdr3_length: 15; cdr3_aa: CASSLVGLGSSGYTF; cdr3_nt: TGCGCCAGCAGCTTGGTAGGTTTGGGATCCAGTGGCTACACCTTC
d_call: -; v_call: TRBV11-2; j_call: TRBJ1-2; clone_size: -; cdr3_length: 14; cdr3_aa: CASSSLGGNYGYTF; cdr3_nt: TGTGCCAGCAGCTCCCTCGGGGGAAACTATGGCTACACCTTC
d_call: TRBD2; v_call: TRBV11-3; j_call: TRBJ2-7; clone_size: -; cdr3_length: 15; cdr3_aa: CASSSRGGRTYEQYF; cdr3_nt: TGTGCCAGCAGCTCAAGGGGCGGGAGAACCTACGAGCAGTACTTC
d_call: -; v_call: TRBV6-1; j_call: TRBJ1-2; clone_size: once; cdr3_length: 12; cdr3_aa: CASSDLGYGYTF; cdr3_nt: TGTGCCAGCAGTGATCTGGGCTATGGCTACACCTTC
d_call: -; v_call: TRBV7-7; j_call: TRBJ2-5; clone_size: -; cdr3_length: 16; cdr3_aa: CASSLVTVPSCRTQYF; cdr3_nt: TGTGCTAGCAGCTTAGTTACAGTCCCGTCATGTCGGACCCAGTACTTC
d_call: -; v_call: TRBV7-8; j_call: TRBJ1-1; clone_size: -; cdr3_length: 13; cdr3_aa: CASSLDKDSEAFF; cdr3_nt: TGTGCCAGCAGCTTAGATAAGGACTCTGAAGCTTTCTTT
d_call: -; v_call: TRBV2; j_call: TRBJ1-2; clone_size: -; cdr3_length: 15; cdr3_aa: CASSEGIRATYGYTF; cdr3_nt: TGTGCCAGCAGTGAAGGGATCCGGGCCACATATGGCTACACCTTC
d_call: -; v_call: TRBV6-6; j_call: TRBJ1-1; clone_size: -; cdr3_length: 15; cdr3_aa: CASTLTAGTNTEAFF; cdr3_nt: TGTGCCAGCACCCTAACCGCCGGGACGAACACTGAAGCTTTCTTT
d_call: TRBD1; v_call: TRBV5-6; j_call: TRBJ2-3; clone_size: once; cdr3_length: 15; cdr3_aa: CASSLSDRETDTQYF; cdr3_nt: TGTGCCAGCAGCTTAAGCGACAGGGAAACAGATACGCAGTATTTT
d_call: -; v_call: TRBV4-1; j_call: TRBJ1-2; clone_size: few; cdr3_length: 15; cdr3_aa: CASSQARAGWDGYTF; cdr3_nt: TGCGCCAGCAGCCAGGCCCGGGCGGGCTGGGATGGCTACACCTTC
d_call: TRBD2; v_call: TRBV19; j_call: TRBJ2-3; clone_size: once; cdr3_length: 14; cdr3_aa: CASSGGLATDTQYF; cdr3_nt: TGTGCCAGTAGTGGTGGACTAGCCACAGATACGCAGTATTTT
d_call: -; v_call: TRBV5-1; j_call: TRBJ2-7; clone_size: -; cdr3_length: 13; cdr3_aa: CASSRLGPYEQYF; cdr3_nt: TGCGCCAGCAGCCGCCTCGGTCCCTACGAGCAGTACTTC
d_call: TRBD2; v_call: TRBV29-1; j_call: TRBJ2-1; clone_size: -; cdr3_length: 18; cdr3_aa: CSVIILAGGLGSYNEQFF; cdr3_nt: TGCAGCGTTATTATCCTAGCGGGAGGGCTTGGGTCCTACAATGAGCAGTTCTTC
d_call: TRBD1; v_call: TRBV9; j_call: TRBJ1-3; clone_size: -; cdr3_length: 14; cdr3_aa: CASSGTGTGNTIYF; cdr3_nt: TGTGCCAGCAGCGGGACAGGGACTGGAAACACCATATATTTT
d_call: TRBD1; v_call: TRBV6-1; j_call: TRBJ1-2; clone_size: -; cdr3_length: 13; cdr3_aa: CASRPGQESGYTF; cdr3_nt: TGTGCCAGCAGGCCGGGACAGGAGTCTGGCTACACCTTC
d_call: -; v_call: TRBV19; j_call: TRBJ2-3; clone_size: -; cdr3_length: 16; cdr3_aa: CASSIRAEEIIDTQYF; cdr3_nt: TGTGCCAGTAGTATAAGGGCGGAGGAGATTATAGATACGCAGTATTTT
d_call: -; v_call: TRBV5-1; j_call: TRBJ2-7; clone_size: -; cdr3_length: 14; cdr3_aa: CASSPQGGAYEQYF; cdr3_nt: TGCGCCAGCAGCCCGCAAGGCGGGGCCTACGAGCAGTACTTC
d_call: TRBD1; v_call: TRBV6-1; j_call: TRBJ1-2; clone_size: -; cdr3_length: 13; cdr3_aa: CASRDRPNYGYTF; cdr3_nt: TGTGCCAGCAGGGACAGGCCTAACTATGGCTACACCTTC
d_call: TRBD1; v_call: TRBV7-9; j_call: TRBJ1-2; clone_size: -; cdr3_length: 14; cdr3_aa: CASSSGTGRGGYTF; cdr3_nt: TGTGCCAGCAGCTCCGGGACAGGGAGGGGTGGCTACACCTTC
d_call: -; v_call: TRBV29-1; j_call: TRBJ1-2; clone_size: -; cdr3_length: 12; cdr3_aa: CSVRGGNYGYTF; cdr3_nt: TGCAGCGTCCGTGGGGGAAACTATGGCTACACCTTC
d_call: -; v_call: TRBV19; j_call: TRBJ1-5; clone_size: -; cdr3_length: 16; cdr3_aa: CASSPRQVGRNQPQHF; cdr3_nt: TGTGCCAGTAGTCCTAGACAGGTGGGGAGGAATCAGCCCCAGCATTTT
d_call: TRBD1; v_call: TRBV19; j_call: TRBJ1-2; clone_size: -; cdr3_length: 16; cdr3_aa: CASSLPGQGSGYGYTF; cdr3_nt: TGTGCCAGTAGTCTCCCGGGACAGGGGTCGGGCTATGGCTACACCTTC